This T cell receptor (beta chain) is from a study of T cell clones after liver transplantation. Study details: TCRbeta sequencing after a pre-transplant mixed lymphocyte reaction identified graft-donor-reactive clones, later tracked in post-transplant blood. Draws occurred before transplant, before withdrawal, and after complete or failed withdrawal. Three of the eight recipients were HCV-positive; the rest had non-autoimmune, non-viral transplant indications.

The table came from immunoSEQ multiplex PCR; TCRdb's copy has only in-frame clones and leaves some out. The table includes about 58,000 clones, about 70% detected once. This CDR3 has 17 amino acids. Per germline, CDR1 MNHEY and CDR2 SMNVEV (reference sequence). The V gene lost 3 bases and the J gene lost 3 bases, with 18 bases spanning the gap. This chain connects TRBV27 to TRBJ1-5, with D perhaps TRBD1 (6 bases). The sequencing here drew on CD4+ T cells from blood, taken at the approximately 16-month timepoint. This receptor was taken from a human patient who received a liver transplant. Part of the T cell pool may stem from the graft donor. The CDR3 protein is CASSFILRGQTNQPQHF. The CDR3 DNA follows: TGTGCCAGCAGTTTCATTCTTCGTGGACAGACCAATCAGCCCCAGCATTTT.